These 20 T cell receptor beta chains share one sample of origin, sequenced in a study of shared clonotypes between healthy human individuals. Only in-frame clones appear in the TCRdb table, and some are missing; sequencing was by immunoSEQ multiplex PCR. The sample contains hundreds of thousands of clones, roughly 98% of which appear only once. In the naive CD8 group, cells lacked CD45RO and were positively selected for CCR7, so terminally differentiated effector memory CD45RA+ cells were left out. Sequenced: naive CD8+ T cells sorted from blood. The receptor set was obtained from a man younger than 40 in good health.

This rearrangement joins TRBV29-1 to TRBJ2-7; 7 bases align to TRBD1. Trimming at V came to 4 bases and at J to 3 bases, leaving 6 bases not matched to a gene. Germline CDR1 SQVTM, CDR2 ANQGSEA. The CDR3 has 13 residues. CDR3 residues: CSVVDRDVYEQYF. CDR3 coding DNA: TGCAGCGTTGTAGACAGGGACGTCTACGAGCAGTACTTC.

The rearrangement links TRBV28 to TRBJ2-7; 7 nucleotides match TRBD2. CDR1 MDHEN and CDR2 SYDVKM come from the germline V gene. V lost 5 bases and J lost 2; bases outside the gene matches: 15. The CDR3 totals 17 residues. In DNA, the CDR3 is TGTGCCAGCAGTAGAAGACGAGGGGAGGGTGACCCCTACGAGCAGTACTTC. Encoded protein: CASSRRRGEGDPYEQYF.

This chain uses TRBV27 with TRBJ2-5; possible D gene TRBD1, 5 bases. The CDR3 has 15 residues. Germline V CDR1 and CDR2: MNHEY, SMNVEV (reference sequence). Trimming cost V 4 bases and J 7 bases, with 19 bases left between them. CDR3 sequence reads: CASSSELGHPGTQYF. CDR3 DNA: TGTGCCAGCAGTTCAGAACTCGGACACCCAGGGACCCAGTACTTC.

The rearrangement uses TRBV7-2 and TRBJ2-5, with 9 nucleotides matching TRBD1. The CDR3 totals 15 residues. The germline gives CDR1 SGHTA, CDR2 FQGNSA. The J segment lost 5 bases and the V segment lost 4 bases, leaving 8 bases of the junction unmatched. The CDR3 DNA reads TGTGCCAGCAGCTCTCCCGGGACAGGGAGGGAGACCCAGTACTTC. It codes for CASSSPGTGRETQYF.

The J gene is TRBJ2-7, the V gene TRBV28; D is perhaps TRBD1 (6 bases). V lost 6 bases and J 0 bases, leaving 18 bases between the germline ends. This CDR3 has 16 amino acids. Looked up from germline, CDR1 is MDHEN and CDR2 is SYDVKM. The chain's CDR3 is CASRLPRDKSSYEQYF. Here the CDR3 DNA reads TGTGCCAGCAGGCTTCCCCGGGACAAAAGCTCCTACGAGCAGTACTTC.

The J gene is TRBJ2-1, the V gene TRBV6-5, with D perhaps TRBD1 (6 bases). The germline V and J ends were trimmed by 1 base and 6 bases, with 10 bases remaining between them. Germline-derived CDR1 and CDR2 are MNHEY and SVGAGI. The CDR3 is made up of 14 amino acids. Written as DNA, the CDR3 is TGTGCCAGCAGTTACTTGCTACAGGGCAATGAGCAGTTCTTC. It translates to CASSYLLQGNEQFF.

V and J are TRBV10-2 and TRBJ1-1, with D possibly TRBD1 on 6 matching bases. The CDR3 has 13 amino acids. V lost 6 bases and J 5 bases, leaving 13 bases between the germline ends. The germline V gene has CDR1 WSHSY and CDR2 SAAADI. CDR3 nucleotide sequence: TGCGCCAGCAGGGGGGGGCAGGGGACTGAAGCTTTCTTT. Translating it yields CASRGGQGTEAFF.

The V call is TRBV20-1, the J call TRBJ1-2; no reliable D call. CDR1 is DFQATT and CDR2 is SNEGSKA in the germline V gene (reference sequence). The CDR3 runs to 10 residues. Deletions cut 6 bases from V and 4 bases from J, with 6 bases between. The CDR3 loop is CSANPYGYTF. In DNA, the CDR3 is TGCAGTGCGAACCCCTATGGCTACACCTTC.

CDR3 region: CASSAHYGYTF. DNA for the CDR3: TGTGCCAGCAGCGCACACTATGGCTACACCTTC. This chain uses TRBV28 with TRBJ1-2; D remains ambiguous. Looked up from germline, CDR1 is MDHEN and CDR2 is SYDVKM. The CDR3 has 11 amino acids. Between the trimmed V and J ends, which lost 6 bases and 3 bases, there was a span of 5 bases.

In DNA, the CDR3 is TGTGCCAGCAGTTCTGGCGGGAGCCGGAGCTCCTACAATGAGCAGTTCTTC. This gives the protein CASSSGGSRSSYNEQFF. V usage is TRBV27 and J usage is TRBJ2-1, with 7 bases matching TRBD2. With 4 bases clipped from V and 0 bases from J, the junction kept 9 bases outside the gene matches. Per the germline V gene, CDR1 is MNHEY and CDR2 is SMNVEV (reference sequence). There are 17 residues in the CDR3.

The V call is TRBV15, the J call TRBJ1-5; D perhaps matches TRBD1 (5 bases). CDR1 is LNHNV, CDR2 YYDKDF, per germline (reference sequence). Deletions cut 5 bases from V and 6 bases from J, with 14 bases between. The CDR3 spans 14 residues. The CDR3, as DNA: TGTGCCACCAGCGCTAGAGGGGAAGGTCAGCCCCAGCATTTT. Protein product: CATSARGEGQPQHF.

The CDR3 sequence: CASSRSGEGRGSSYNEQFF. CDR3 nucleotides: TGTGCCAGCAGCCGGTCGGGTGAGGGGCGGGGAAGCTCCTACAATGAGCAGTTCTTC. This chain links TRBV11-2 with TRBJ2-1; weak D call: TRBD2 (6 bases). This CDR3 spans 19 amino acids. Trimming shortened V by 5 bases and J by 0 bases, and 23 bases separated the two germline ends. In germline, CDR1 is SGHAT, CDR2 FQNNGV.

The chain links TRBV18 to TRBJ1-5; D is unresolved. The CDR3 contains 16 residues. CDR1 is KGHSH and CDR2 is LQKENI in the germline V gene. Trimming removed 4 bases at V and 1 base at J, with 14 bases between. The CDR3 protein is CASSQYEPYSNQPQHF. DNA of the CDR3: TGTGCCAGCTCACAGTATGAACCCTACAGCAATCAGCCCCAGCATTTT.

In regard to this clone: The sample has other DNA sequences that encode this CDR3 too. This sequence joins TRBV27 and TRBJ2-7; D not certain. The V gene's germline CDR1 is MNHEY and CDR2 SMNVEV (reference sequence). CDR3 length equals 13 residues. V lost 2 bases and J lost 2, with 7 bases in between. CDR3 sequence: CASSLDGPYEQYF. CDR3 DNA: TGTGCCAGCAGTTTAGACGGCCCCTACGAGCAGTACTTC.

The genes are TRBV15 and TRBJ2-1, with TRBD2 matching 9 bases. Unmatched junction bases numbered 7, after V lost 5 bases and J lost 5 bases. Germline V gene lookup returns CDR1 LNHNV and CDR2 YYDKDF (reference sequence). The CDR3 is 15 amino acids. The CDR3 is CATSVGSGRNNEQFF. CDR3 nucleotide sequence: TGTGCCACCAGCGTAGGTAGCGGGAGAAACAATGAGCAGTTCTTC.

The rearrangement links TRBV6-6 to TRBJ2-1; D is uncertain. This CDR3 is 15 amino acids long. Germline CDR1 is MNHNY and CDR2 is SVGAGI (reference sequence). Between the trimmed V and J ends, which lost 0 bases and 0 bases, there was a span of 6 bases. The CDR3 bases are TGTGCCAGCAGTTACTCACTAAGCTCCTACAATGAGCAGTTCTTC. Protein sequence: CASSYSLSSYNEQFF.

The chain carries TRBV5-1 and TRBJ2-7; no clear D. The CDR3 is made up of 14 amino acids. V dropped 5 bases and J dropped 0 bases, with 12 bases sitting between them. The V gene's germline CDR1 is SGHRS and CDR2 YFSETQ. The CDR3 region is CASRYSADSYEQYF. CDR3 nucleotide sequence: TGCGCCAGCAGGTACTCGGCCGACTCCTACGAGCAGTACTTC. The entire variable domain, with the rest obtained from reference TRBV5-1 and TRBJ2-7, is as follows: KAGVTQTPRYLIKTRGQQVTLSCSPISGHRSVSWYQQTPGQGLQFLFEYFSETQRNKGNFPGRFSGRQFSNSRSEMNVSTLELGDSALYLCASRYSADSYEQYFGPGTRLTVT.

CDR3 nucleotides: TGTGCCAGCAGCGCCACTAACTATGGCTACACCTTC. This translates into CASSATNYGYTF. V and J are TRBV6-6 and TRBJ1-2; D is undetermined. Germline V gene data show CDR1 as MNHNY and CDR2 as SVGAGI (reference sequence). The CDR3 spans 12 residues. V was clipped by 6 bases and J by 0 bases, with 5 bases between them.

The gene calls are TRBV5-6 and TRBJ2-1, with 10 bases lining up with TRBD2. V shed 0 bases, J shed 9 bases, and the junction held 15 bases outside the gene matches. The CDR3 length is 18 residues. Germline lookup yields CDR1 SGHDT and CDR2 YYEEEE. This CDR3 is CASSLVSPLAGALGEQFF. The CDR3 coding sequence is TGTGCCAGCAGCTTGGTCAGCCCCCTAGCGGGAGCTTTGGGTGAGCAGTTCTTC.

The gene calls are TRBV27 and TRBJ2-1; D not certain. CDR1 and CDR2 (germline): MNHEY, SMNVEV (reference sequence). The CDR3 length is 14 residues. V was trimmed by 2 bases and J by 5 bases, leaving 10 bases between them. The CDR3 is CASSLITGDNEQFF. The CDR3 coding sequence is TGTGCCAGCAGTTTAATAACTGGTGACAATGAGCAGTTCTTC.